The next 27 T cell receptor beta chains were all read from a single sample in a study of blood T cell repertoires in COVID-19. Sequencing used immunoSEQ multiplex PCR; TCRdb keeps in-frame clones, though not all of them. The table lists approximately 170,000 clones, around nine tenths of them singletons, with 2% to 2.5% in the top ten. Material for sequencing was peripheral blood. These receptors were collected from a man aged 50 or older who had recovered from COVID-19.

The chain uses TRBV5-4 and TRBJ2-2; the D is unclear. This CDR3 spans 15 amino acids. V was pared by 0 bases and J by 0 bases, with 6 bases between. Germline CDR1 is SGHNT and CDR2 is YYREEE (reference sequence). The CDR3 here is CASSLALPNTGELFF. In DNA form, the CDR3 reads TGTGCCAGCAGCTTGGCACTACCGAACACCGGGGAGCTGTTTTTT.

The chain carries TRBV7-3 and TRBJ2-3, with TRBD1 matching 12 bases. The CDR3 is 16 amino acids. The V gene's germline CDR1 is SGHTA and CDR2 FQGTGA. V shed 2 bases, J shed 5 bases, and the junction held 5 bases outside the gene matches. The CDR3 loop reads CASSLGGQGAGDTQYF. In DNA form, the CDR3 reads TGTGCCAGCAGCTTAGGGGGACAGGGGGCTGGAGATACGCAGTATTTT.

The chain is built from TRBV5-4 and TRBJ2-7, with 8 bases that match TRBD2. CDR1 is SGHNT, CDR2 YYREEE, per germline (reference sequence). J lost 2 bases, V lost 0 bases, and 7 bases had no gene match. The CDR3 is 16 residues long. The CDR3 here is CASSLGSGGGPYEQYF. The CDR3 region has the DNA TGTGCCAGCAGCTTGGGGTCTGGCGGGGGGCCCTACGAGCAGTACTTC.

The rearrangement joins TRBV5-1 to TRBJ2-4, with 8 bases lining up with TRBD1. From germline, CDR1 is SGHRS and CDR2 YFSETQ. The CDR3 has 16 residues. Losses at the gene ends were 4 bases for V and 5 bases for J; bases not matched to a gene: 11. CDR3 coding DNA: TGCGCCAGCAGCCCCGGACAGGGTTGGGGAGAAAACATTCAGTACTTC. It encodes CASSPGQGWGENIQYF.

The rearrangement uses TRBV19 and TRBJ1-4; no firm D call. V was clipped by 3 bases and J by 8 bases, with 13 bases between them. The length of the CDR3 is 14 residues. The V gene's germline CDR1 is LNHDA and CDR2 SQIVND (reference sequence). The CDR3 protein is CASSMIREVEKLFF. The CDR3 DNA sequence: TGTGCCAGTAGTATGATACGGGAGGTCGAAAAACTGTTTTTT.

The rearrangement uses TRBV25-1 and TRBJ1-1, with 7 bases aligning to TRBD1. Germline values: CDR1 MGHDK, CDR2 SYGVNS. The CDR3 consists of 14 residues. The V gene end was trimmed by 10 bases and the J gene end by 1 base; junction bases not matched to a gene: 9. CDR3 region: CATTPGQPNTEAFF. The CDR3 DNA reads as TGTGCCACCACTCCGGGACAGCCGAACACTGAAGCTTTCTTT.

This chain uses TRBV19 with TRBJ1-5; 8 nucleotides agree with TRBD1. The CDR3 length is 14 residues. From germline, CDR1 is LNHDA and CDR2 SQIVND (reference sequence). Unmatched junction bases numbered 3, after V lost 5 bases and J lost 3 bases. The CDR3 DNA sequence: TGTGCCAGTAGTTCGACAGGGGTCAATCAGCCCCAGCATTTT. Residues: CASSSTGVNQPQHF.

A single count supports this clone. The chain combines TRBV5-5 with TRBJ2-2, with TRBD1 matching over 10 bases. V shed 5 bases and J 4 bases; nucleotides not matched to a gene: 5. Germline V CDR1 and CDR2: SGHKS, YYEKEE (reference sequence). CDR3 size: 15 residues. The CDR3 nucleotides are TGTGCCAGCAGTACGGGACAGGGGTTCACCGGGGAGCTGTTTTTT. Translation: CASSTGQGFTGELFF.

This chain joins TRBV5-4 and TRBJ2-5; 14 bases fit TRBD2. The CDR3 loop spans 16 amino acids. V shed 4 bases and J 2 bases; nucleotides not matched to a gene: 4. The germline gives CDR1 SGHNT, CDR2 YYREEE (reference sequence). CDR3 residues: CASSTGTSGGQETQYF. Written as DNA, the CDR3 is TGTGCCAGCAGCACTGGGACTAGCGGGGGACAAGAGACCCAGTACTTC.

This clone occurred a few times. The gene calls are TRBV28 and TRBJ1-2; the D gene is possibly TRBD1 (5 bases). This CDR3 contains 13 residues. Trimming cost V 7 bases and J 2 bases, with 11 bases left between them. The V gene's germline CDR1 is MDHEN and CDR2 SYDVKM. The CDR3 nucleotides read TGTGCCAGCAAAACCACAGGAAACTATGGCTACACCTTC. It yields the protein CASKTTGNYGYTF.

The chain joins TRBV3-1 (or the pseudogene TRBV3-2) to TRBJ2-7; D is perhaps TRBD2 (8 bases). The germline V and J ends were trimmed by 4 bases and 7 bases, with 23 bases remaining between them. CDR1 is LGHDT, CDR2 YNNKEL, per germline (reference sequence). The CDR3 has 16 amino acids. In nucleotides, the CDR3 is TGTGCCAGCAGCCCAGGGGGGAGCGGGAGATTTGGGGAGCAGTACTTC. Translating it yields CASSPGGSGRFGEQYF.

V and J are TRBV11-2 and TRBJ2-3, with 7 bases lining up with TRBD2. CDR1 is SGHAT and CDR2 is FQNNGV in the germline V gene. Losses at the gene ends were 1 base for V and 1 base for J; bases not matched to a gene: 5. This CDR3 contains 16 residues. The CDR3 loop reads CASSLGWAGGTDTQYF. CDR3 bases: TGTGCCAGCAGCTTAGGATGGGCGGGGGGCACAGATACGCAGTATTTT.

V usage is TRBV7-9 and J usage is TRBJ2-2, with a weak D call TRBD1 (6 bases). The CDR3 covers 14 residues. V was pared by 1 base and J by 6 bases, with 9 bases between. In germline, CDR1 is SEHNR, CDR2 FQNEAQ (reference sequence). This CDR3 is CASSLVRGSGELFF. Written as DNA, the CDR3 is TGTGCCAGCAGCTTAGTAAGGGGGTCCGGGGAGCTGTTTTTT. Looking up the rest from reference TRBV7-9 and TRBJ2-2 gives the full variable domain: DTGVSQNPRHKITKRGQNVTFRCDPISEHNRLYWYRQTLGQGPEFLTYFQNEAQLEKSRLLSDRFSAERPKGSFSTLEIQRTEQGDSAMYLCASSLVRGSGELFFGEGSRLTVL.

The genes are TRBV19 and TRBJ1-3; D possibly corresponds to TRBD1 (5 bases). V was trimmed by 5 bases and J by 3 bases, leaving 14 bases between them. Germline V gene lookup returns CDR1 LNHDA and CDR2 SQIVND (reference sequence). The CDR3 contains 15 residues. DNA for the CDR3: TGTGCCAGTAGTCTCGCGCAGGGTCGTGGAAACACCATATATTTT. This translates into CASSLAQGRGNTIYF. Using reference TRBV19 and TRBJ1-3 for the parts outside the CDR3, the full variable domain is DGGITQSPKYLFRKEGQNVTLSCEQNLNHDAMYWYRQDPGQGLRLIYYSQIVNDFQKGDIAEGYSVSREKKESFPLTVTSAQKNPTAFYLCASSLAQGRGNTIYFGEGSWLTVV.

The rearrangement links TRBV5-6 to TRBJ1-2, with 9 bases fitting TRBD1. CDR1 and CDR2 from the germline V gene are SGHDT and YYEEEE. The CDR3 sequence is 14 residues long. After removal of 6 bases from V and 4 bases from J, the junction contained 7 bases not matched to a gene. The CDR3 DNA is TGTGCCAGCACCCGCGACAGGGGGATCTATGGCTACACCTTC. It yields the protein CASTRDRGIYGYTF.

The chain recombines TRBV7-2 with TRBJ2-7; 10 bases are a match to TRBD2. CDR1 and CDR2 from the germline V gene are SGHTA and FQGNSA. Trimming at V came to 5 bases and at J to 2 bases, leaving 6 bases not matched to a gene. The CDR3 is 15 residues long. CDR3 nucleotide sequence: TGTGCCAGCAGCGCCCGGACTAGCGGCGCCTACGAGCAGTACTTC. It yields the protein CASSARTSGAYEQYF.

The chain combines TRBV7-2 with TRBJ1-2; TRBD1 aligns across 7 bases. The CDR3 has 15 residues. The germline gives CDR1 SGHTA, CDR2 FQGNSA. After removal of 2 bases from V and 10 bases from J, the junction contained 13 bases not matched to a gene. The CDR3 bases are TGTGCCAGCAGCTTATATGACAGGGCCTCAGGAGTCTACACCTTC. It yields the protein CASSLYDRASGVYTF.

In DNA, the CDR3 is TGTGCCAGCAGTTATACCCAGGGTGGGACCTACAATGAGCAGTTCTTC. Translation: CASSYTQGGTYNEQFF. The rearrangement joins TRBV6-5 to TRBJ2-1; TRBD1 might be the D (5 bases). This CDR3 has 16 amino acids. Trimming took off 3 bases at V and 2 bases at J, with 14 bases between the two ends. Germline V gene lookup returns CDR1 MNHEY and CDR2 SVGAGI.

This clone is a singleton in its sample. The V and J genes are TRBV27 and TRBJ2-7, with D perhaps matching TRBD1 (5 bases). The V gene's germline CDR1 is MNHEY and CDR2 SMNVEV (reference sequence). This CDR3 contains 12 residues. The germline V and J ends were trimmed by 3 bases and 8 bases, with 11 bases remaining between them. The CDR3 spells CASSFRQGKQYF. The CDR3 DNA reads as TGTGCCAGCAGTTTCCGGCAGGGTAAGCAGTACTTC.

The chain's CDR3 is CASSYRVVNTEAFF. In DNA, the CDR3 is TGTGCCAGTAGTTACAGGGTTGTGAACACTGAAGCTTTCTTT. J is TRBJ1-1 and V is TRBV19; D possibly corresponds to TRBD1 (6 bases). The CDR3 sequence is 14 residues long. Between the trimmed V and J ends, which lost 5 bases and 0 bases, there was a span of 10 bases. Per germline, CDR1 LNHDA and CDR2 SQIVND (reference sequence).

The chain links TRBV7-9 to TRBJ2-2; 8 nucleotides agree with TRBD1. The germline gives CDR1 SEHNR, CDR2 FQNEAQ (reference sequence). This CDR3 is 13 amino acids long. After removal of 8 bases from V and 5 bases from J, the junction contained 4 bases not matched to a gene. The CDR3, as DNA: TGTGCCAGCCCCCGGGACAGGACCGGGGAGCTGTTTTTT. This sequence encodes CASPRDRTGELFF.

V and J are TRBV10-3 and TRBJ2-6; D unclear. V was clipped by 3 bases and J by 0 bases, with 6 bases between them. Germline-derived CDR1 and CDR2 are ENHRY and SYGVKD. The CDR3 contains 15 residues. Here the CDR3 DNA reads TGTGCCATCAGTGATGCCGGCTCTGGGGCCAACGTCCTGACTTTC. It encodes CAISDAGSGANVLTF.

This sequence joins TRBV5-4 and TRBJ2-6; no reliable D call. This CDR3 contains 18 residues. Trimming removed 0 bases from V and 0 bases from J, with 13 bases in between. Germline V gene lookup returns CDR1 SGHNT and CDR2 YYREEE (reference sequence). Here the CDR3 DNA reads TGTGCCAGCAGCTTGGGACGACTTGGTAGCTCTGGGGCCAACGTCCTGACTTTC. Its protein product is CASSLGRLGSSGANVLTF.

This clone was seen a few times. The chain is built from TRBV6-5 and TRBJ1-5, with D possibly matching TRBD1 (6 bases). V was pared by 10 bases and J by 4 bases, with 14 bases between. From germline, CDR1 is MNHEY and CDR2 SVGAGI. CDR3 length equals 13 residues. The CDR3 nucleotides are TGTGCCAACAGGGCCGGGATAAATCAGCCCCAGCATTTT. Amino acids: CANRAGINQPQHF.

This rearrangement joins TRBV3-1 (or the pseudogene TRBV3-2) to TRBJ2-5; TRBD2 matches 8 bases. The germline CDR1 and CDR2 sequences are LGHDT and YNNKEL (reference sequence). This CDR3 comprises 16 residues. V shed 7 bases and J 5 bases; nucleotides not matched to a gene: 15. CDR3 sequence reads: CASTKSGRRVGETQYF. The DNA for the CDR3 is TGTGCCAGCACTAAAAGCGGGAGAAGGGTCGGGGAGACCCAGTACTTC.

In this sample, this clone turned up a few times. The V gene is TRBV7-8, the J gene TRBJ1-1, with D possibly TRBD1 on 5 matching bases. V was cut by 5 bases and J by 0 bases, with 7 bases left in between. Germline values: CDR1 SGHVS, CDR2 FQNEAQ. The CDR3 totals 13 residues. DNA for the CDR3: TGTGCCAGCAGCATGGACATGAACACTGAAGCTTTCTTT. This translates into CASSMDMNTEAFF. Together with reference TRBV7-8 and TRBJ1-1, the CDR3 gives the full variable domain: GAGVSQSPRYKVAKRGQDVALRCDPISGHVSLFWYQQALGQGPEFLTYFQNEAQLDKSGLPSDRFFAERPEGSVSTLKIQRTQQEDSAVYLCASSMDMNTEAFFGQGTRLTVV.

The chain recombines TRBV15 with TRBJ2-5; TRBD1 agrees at 7 bases. Germline loops: CDR1 LNHNV, CDR2 YYDKDF (reference sequence). Germline trimming cut 5 bases from V and 2 bases from J; bases unmatched to any gene: 8. The CDR3 consists of 15 residues. The CDR3 DNA is TGTGCCACCAGCGGAAAAGACAGGGCTCAAGAGACCCAGTACTTC. It is translated as CATSGKDRAQETQYF.